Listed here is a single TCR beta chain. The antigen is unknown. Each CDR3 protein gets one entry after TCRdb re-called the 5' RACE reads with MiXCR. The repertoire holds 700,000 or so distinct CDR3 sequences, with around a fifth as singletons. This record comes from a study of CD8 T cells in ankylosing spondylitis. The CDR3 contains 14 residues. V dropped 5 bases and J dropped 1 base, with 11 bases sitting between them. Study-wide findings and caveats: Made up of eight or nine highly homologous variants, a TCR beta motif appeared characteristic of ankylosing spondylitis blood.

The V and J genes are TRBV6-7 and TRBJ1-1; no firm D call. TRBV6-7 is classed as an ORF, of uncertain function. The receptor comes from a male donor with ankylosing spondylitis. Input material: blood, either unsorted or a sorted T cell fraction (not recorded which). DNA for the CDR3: TGTGCCAGCAGTGGACGGACGGAGAACACTGAAGCTTTCTTT. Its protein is CASSGRTENTEAFF.